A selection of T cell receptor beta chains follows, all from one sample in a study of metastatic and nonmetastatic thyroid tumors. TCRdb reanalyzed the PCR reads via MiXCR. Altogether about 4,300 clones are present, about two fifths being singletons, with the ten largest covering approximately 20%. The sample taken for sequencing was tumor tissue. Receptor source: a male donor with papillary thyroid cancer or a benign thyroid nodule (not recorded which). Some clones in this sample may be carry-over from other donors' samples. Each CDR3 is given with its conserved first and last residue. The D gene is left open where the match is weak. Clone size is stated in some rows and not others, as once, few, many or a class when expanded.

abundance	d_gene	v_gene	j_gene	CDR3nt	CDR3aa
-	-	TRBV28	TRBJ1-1	TGTGCCAGCAGTTTGCAGGCAGGGGAAGCTTTCTTT	CASSLQAGEAFF
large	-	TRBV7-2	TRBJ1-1	TGTGCCAGCAGCCTGTCCGGGACAAGTGAAGCTTTCTTT	CASSLSGTSEAFF
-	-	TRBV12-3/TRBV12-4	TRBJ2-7	TGTGCCAGCAGTTTAGGGTCCTACGAGCAGTACTTC	CASSLGSYEQYF
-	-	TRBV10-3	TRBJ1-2	TGTGCCATCAGTGAGGGAGGACAGATAAGGTCGGGAGGCTACACCTTC	CAISEGGQIRSGGYTF
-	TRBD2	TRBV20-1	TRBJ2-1	TGCAGTGCCAATCGACTAGCGGGAGGTTCCTACAATGAGCAGTTCTTC	CSANRLAGGSYNEQFF
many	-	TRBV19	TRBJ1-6	TGTGCCAGTAGCCTGACCCGTGGGACAAACGATAATTCACCCCTCCACTTT	CASSLTRGTNDNSPLHF
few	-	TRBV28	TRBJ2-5	TGTGCCAGCAGTTATGCGGTGGGGCGAGAGACCCAGTACTTC	CASSYAVGRETQYF
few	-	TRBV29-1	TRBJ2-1	TGCAGCGTTCGAGGGAGCTCCTACAATGAGCAGTTCTTC	CSVRGSSYNEQFF
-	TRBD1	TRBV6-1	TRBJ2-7	TGTGCCAGCAGTCCGTTCCTCGGGACAGTCTCCTACGAGCAGTACTTC	CASSPFLGTVSYEQYF
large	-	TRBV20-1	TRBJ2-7	TGCAGTGCCTCCGACGGGGTCAGCTCCTACGAGCAGTACTTC	CSASDGVSSYEQYF
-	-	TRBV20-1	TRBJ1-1	TGCAGTGCTAGAGGGGGGACGGGGACGGGAGCTTTCTTT	CSARGGTGTGAFF
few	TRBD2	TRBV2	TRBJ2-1	TGTGCCAGCACCGCCCTAGCGGCCCTCATCGTGGAGCAGTTCTTC	CASTALAALIVEQFF
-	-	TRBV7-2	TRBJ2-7	TGTGCCAGCAGCCCTACCACAGGCGTCGAGCAGTACTTC	CASSPTTGVEQYF
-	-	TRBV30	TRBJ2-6	TGTGCCTGGAGTGTAGGCTCTGGGGCCAACGTCCTGACTTTC	CAWSVGSGANVLTF
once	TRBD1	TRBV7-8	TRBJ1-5	TGTGCCAGCAGCTTGGGACAGTGTGAGGATCAGCCCCAGCATTTT	CASSLGQCEDQPQHF
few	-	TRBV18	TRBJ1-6	TGTGCCAGCTCACCACCGAGCAGGGGAAGCAATTCACCCCTCCACTTT	CASSPPSRGSNSPLHF
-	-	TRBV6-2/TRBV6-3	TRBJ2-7	TGTGCCAGCAGTTACTCGGACACCTACGAGCAGTACTTC	CASSYSDTYEQYF
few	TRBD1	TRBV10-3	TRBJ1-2	TGTGCCATCAGGGGACAGGCTCGAGAGGGCTACACCTTC	CAIRGQAREGYTF
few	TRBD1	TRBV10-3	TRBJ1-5	TGTGCCATCAGTAGGACAGGGGAGGATAATCAGCCCCAGCATTTT	CAISRTGEDNQPQHF
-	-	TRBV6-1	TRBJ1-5	TGTGCCAGCAGGCCAGCCGGGAGTCAGCCCCAGCATTTT	CASRPAGSQPQHF
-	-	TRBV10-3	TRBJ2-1	TGTGCCATCAGTGAGTCCGGACAGTCCTACAATGAGCAGTTCTTC	CAISESGQSYNEQFF
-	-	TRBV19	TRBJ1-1	TGTGCCAGTAGTATGGGGGTGGGGGTTGGCACTGAAGCTTTCTTT	CASSMGVGVGTEAFF
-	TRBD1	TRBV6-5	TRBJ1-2	TGTGCCAGCAGTTACTCGACAGGGGCAAAACATGGCTACACCTTC	CASSYSTGAKHGYTF
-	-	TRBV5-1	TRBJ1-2	TGCGCCAGCAGCTTGGAGGGAGGGGACAACTATGGCTACACCTTC	CASSLEGGDNYGYTF
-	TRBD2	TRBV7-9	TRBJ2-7	TGTGCCAGCAGCGCAAGCGGGAGCTCCTACGAGCAGTACTTC	CASSASGSSYEQYF
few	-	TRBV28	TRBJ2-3	TGTGCCAGCAGCTCAGGGGTAAGCACAGATACGCAGTATTTT	CASSSGVSTDTQYF
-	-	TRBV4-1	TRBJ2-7	TGCGCCAGCAGCCAAGAAATGAGTTCCGAGCAGTACTTC	CASSQEMSSEQYF
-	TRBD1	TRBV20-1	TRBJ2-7	TGCAGTGCTAACGCCGGGACAGGGGCCTACGAGCAGTACTTC	CSANAGTGAYEQYF
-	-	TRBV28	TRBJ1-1	TGTGCCAGCAGTTTATCACCAGGGTCGATGAACACTGAAGCTTTCTTT	CASSLSPGSMNTEAFF
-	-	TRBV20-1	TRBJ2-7	TGCAGTGCTGCCGGAACCGCGCAAGAGCAGTACTTC	CSAAGTAQEQYF
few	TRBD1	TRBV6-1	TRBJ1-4	TGTGCCAGCAGTCAAGGACAGGGTGAAAAACTGTTTTTT	CASSQGQGEKLFF
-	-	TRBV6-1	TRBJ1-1	TGTGCCAGCAGTGACTCGGCAGGGGAGGGTACTGAAGCTTTCTTT	CASSDSAGEGTEAFF
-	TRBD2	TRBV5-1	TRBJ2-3	TGCGCCAGCAGCTTGGAAGGGCGGGGGTACACAGATACGCAGTATTTT	CASSLEGRGYTDTQYF
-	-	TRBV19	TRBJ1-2	TGTGCCAGTAGTATAGTCCAGGGGAGAAACTATGGCTACACCTTC	CASSIVQGRNYGYTF
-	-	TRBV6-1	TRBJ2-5	TGTGCCAGCAGTCCGGGAGCCGAAGAGACCCAGTACTTC	CASSPGAEETQYF
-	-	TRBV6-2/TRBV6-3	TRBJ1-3	TGTGCTAGCAGTTACTCGTCGCACAGAATGGCCTCTGGAAACACCATATATTTT	CASSYSSHRMASGNTIYF
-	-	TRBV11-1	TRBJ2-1	TGTGCCAGCAGCTTAGCACGGGGAGGCTCCTACAATGAGCAGTTCTTC	CASSLARGGSYNEQFF
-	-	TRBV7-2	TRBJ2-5	TGTGCCAGCAGCAGCCGGGACAGCGGAGGGGGAGAGACCCAGTACTTC	CASSSRDSGGGETQYF
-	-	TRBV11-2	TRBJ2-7	TGTGCCAGCAGCTTAGATGGGGGTTACCCTACTCCCTACGAGCAGTACTTC	CASSLDGGYPTPYEQYF
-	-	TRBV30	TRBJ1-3	TGTGCCTGGAGTGTACATGGGGGAAACACCATATATTTT	CAWSVHGGNTIYF
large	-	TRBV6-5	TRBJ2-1	TGTGCCAGCAGTTATGGGGATGGTTACGGTGAGCAGTTCTTC	CASSYGDGYGEQFF
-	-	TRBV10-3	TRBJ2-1	TGTGCCACCCAGACCACCGCAGGGTGGAATGAGCAGTTCTTC	CATQTTAGWNEQFF
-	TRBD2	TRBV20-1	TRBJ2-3	TGCAGTCCAGAGACTAGCCGGAGGACAGATACGCAGTATTTT	CSPETSRRTDTQYF
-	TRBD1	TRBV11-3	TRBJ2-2	TGTGCCAGCAGGTCGGGACAGGGGAACACCGGGGAGCTGTTTTTT	CASRSGQGNTGELFF
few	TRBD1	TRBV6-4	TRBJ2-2	TGTGCCAGCAGGCCCGGGACAGGGGACACCGGGGAGCTGTTTTTT	CASRPGTGDTGELFF
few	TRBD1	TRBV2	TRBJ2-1	TGTGCCAGCACCCGGGACAGGGGGATCAATGAGCAGTTCTTC	CASTRDRGINEQFF